Each of the 12 T cell receptor beta chains below was sequenced from the same sample in a study of blood T cell repertoires in COVID-19. Repertoires were generated with immunoSEQ multiplex PCR, while TCRdb's copy carries only in-frame clones and drops some. The sample has approximately 300,000 clones, about nine tenths seen once. What was sequenced was PBMCs or T cells enriched from blood (not recorded which). Receptors were obtained from a woman younger than 30 who had recovered from COVID-19.

The chain recombines TRBV19 with TRBJ2-5, with D possibly matching TRBD2 (6 bases). CDR3 length equals 15 residues. Germline V lookup: CDR1 LNHDA, CDR2 SQIVND (reference sequence). V was pared by 8 bases and J by 4 bases, with 20 bases between. CDR3: CASYGGDLGLETQYF. In nucleotides, the CDR3 is TGTGCCAGTTATGGCGGGGACTTGGGCTTAGAGACCCAGTACTTC.

This clone was counted a few times. The rearrangement uses TRBV10-3 and TRBJ1-1, with TRBD1 as a possible D gene (6 bases). CDR1 and CDR2 from the germline V gene are ENHRY and SYGVKD. This CDR3 comprises 14 residues. Trimming cost V 5 bases and J 3 bases, with 13 bases left between them. The CDR3 DNA is TGTGCCATCAGTCCCAGGGGCTCGGACACTGAAGCTTTCTTT. Protein sequence: CAISPRGSDTEAFF.

In nucleotides, the CDR3 is TGTGCCAGCAGCTCCCTGAAACGGGGGGGCTCCTACAATGAGCAGTTCTTC. Translating gives CASSSLKRGGSYNEQFF. The chain employs TRBV13 and TRBJ2-1; 8 nucleotides line up with TRBD2. This CDR3 region has 17 residues. J lost 0 bases, V lost 4 bases, and 8 bases had no gene match. Germline V CDR1 and CDR2: PRHDT, FYEKMQ (reference sequence).

There are a few counts of this clone. V usage is TRBV19 and J usage is TRBJ2-1; 8 nucleotides agree with TRBD2. This CDR3 has 16 amino acids. V gave up 2 bases and J gave up 6 bases; unmatched junction bases: 9. In germline, CDR1 is LNHDA, CDR2 SQIVND (reference sequence). CDR3 nucleotide sequence: TGTGCCAGTAGTATACTGGCGGGAGGCAGCCCCAATGAGCAGTTCTTC. Amino acid sequence: CASSILAGGSPNEQFF.

The chain recombines TRBV2 with TRBJ1-1; D is undetermined. The length of the CDR3 is 13 residues. V lost 7 bases and J lost 4, with 13 bases in between. Per the germline V gene, CDR1 is SNHLY and CDR2 is FYNNEI. The chain's CDR3 is CASKTLGSTEAFF. For the CDR3, the DNA is TGTGCCAGCAAGACTCTCGGGAGCACTGAAGCTTTCTTT.

This clone was observed a handful of times. The chain has TRBV30 and TRBJ2-7; TRBD2 agrees at 12 bases. The CDR3 has 16 amino acids. The trim removed 1 base at V and 0 bases at J, leaving 4 bases unmatched. Germline CDR1 GTSNPN, CDR2 SVGIG (reference sequence). CDR3 loop: CAWSGLAGEISYEQYF. The CDR3 DNA reads TGTGCCTGGAGTGGACTAGCGGGGGAAATCTCCTACGAGCAGTACTTC.

The gene calls are TRBV5-4 and TRBJ2-7; D is undetermined. Germline V lookup: CDR1 SGHNT, CDR2 YYREEE (reference sequence). Trimming took off 4 bases at V and 1 base at J, with 15 bases between the two ends. The CDR3 length is 15 residues. In DNA, the CDR3 is TGTGCCAGCAGCCCCGCCTCGGGTGGGTCCTACGAGCAGTACTTC. This gives the protein CASSPASGGSYEQYF.

The rearrangement joins TRBV7-9 to TRBJ1-2; perhaps TRBD1 as D (5 bases). Germline CDR1 is SEHNR and CDR2 is FQNEAQ (reference sequence). This CDR3 is built from 15 residues. V was cut by 2 bases and J by 2 bases, with 12 bases left in between. CDR3 residues: CASSLKQDGNYGYTF. CDR3 nucleotides: TGTGCCAGCAGCTTAAAACAGGATGGGAACTATGGCTACACCTTC.

The V and J genes are TRBV7-3 and TRBJ2-2, with 12 nucleotides matching TRBD1. Losses at the gene ends were 2 bases for V and 6 bases for J; bases not matched to a gene: 4. This CDR3 has 16 amino acids. Germline V gene sequence: CDR1 SGHTA, CDR2 FQGTGA. The CDR3 reads CASSLRGQGAAGELFF. The CDR3 DNA follows: TGTGCCAGCAGCTTACGGGGACAGGGGGCCGCCGGGGAGCTGTTTTTT.

CDR3 bases: TGTGCCAGCAGTGAATATAATGGCTACACCTTC. It codes for CASSEYNGYTF. The rearrangement links TRBV2 to TRBJ1-2; D unresolved. V shed 2 bases and J shed 6 bases, with 4 bases lying between them. The CDR3 runs 11 residues. Germline V gives CDR1 SNHLY, CDR2 FYNNEI.

This clone was recorded a few times. The J gene is TRBJ2-7, the V gene TRBV5-5, with 12 bases matching TRBD2. The CDR3 is 16 amino acids. Germline V gives CDR1 SGHKS, CDR2 YYEKEE (reference sequence). Losses at the gene ends were 4 bases for V and 3 bases for J; bases not matched to a gene: 8. Here the CDR3 reads CASSPTLTSGSYEQYF. The DNA for the CDR3 is TGTGCCAGCAGCCCAACCCTGACTAGCGGGAGCTACGAGCAGTACTTC. Looking up the rest from reference TRBV5-5 and TRBJ2-7 gives the full variable domain: DAGVTQSPTHLIKTRGQQVTLRCSPISGHKSVSWYQQVLGQGPQFIFQYYEKEERGRGNFPDRFSARQFPNYSSELNVNALLLGDSALYLCASSPTLTSGSYEQYFGPGTRLTVT.

The rearrangement joins TRBV3-1 (or the pseudogene TRBV3-2) to TRBJ1-2, with a weak D call TRBD1 (6 bases). This CDR3 has 13 amino acids. V lost 5 bases to trimming and J lost 4 bases, with 11 bases between them. CDR1 and CDR2 (germline): LGHDT, YNNKEL (reference sequence). The CDR3: CASSTGQLYGYTF. The CDR3 DNA is TGTGCCAGCAGCACCGGACAGCTCTATGGCTACACCTTC.